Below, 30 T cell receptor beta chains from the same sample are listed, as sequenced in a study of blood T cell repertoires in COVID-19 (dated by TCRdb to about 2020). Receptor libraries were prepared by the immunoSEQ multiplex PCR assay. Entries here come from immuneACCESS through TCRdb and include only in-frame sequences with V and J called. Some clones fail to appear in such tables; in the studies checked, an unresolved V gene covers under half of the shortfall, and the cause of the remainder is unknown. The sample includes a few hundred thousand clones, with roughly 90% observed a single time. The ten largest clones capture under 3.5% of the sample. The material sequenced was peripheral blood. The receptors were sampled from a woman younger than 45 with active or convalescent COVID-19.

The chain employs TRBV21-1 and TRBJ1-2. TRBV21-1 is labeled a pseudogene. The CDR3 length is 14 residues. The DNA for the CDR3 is TGTGCCAGCAGCGGGGAAGAGGGTAACTATGGCTACACCTTC. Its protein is CASSGEEGNYGYTF.

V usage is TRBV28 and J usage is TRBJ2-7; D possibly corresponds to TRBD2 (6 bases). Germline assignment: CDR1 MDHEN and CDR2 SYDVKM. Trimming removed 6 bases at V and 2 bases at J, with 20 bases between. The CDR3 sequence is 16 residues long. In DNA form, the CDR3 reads TGTGCCAGCAGATTTGGGGAGGCCCTTGTACCCTACGAGCAGTACTTC. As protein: CASRFGEALVPYEQYF.

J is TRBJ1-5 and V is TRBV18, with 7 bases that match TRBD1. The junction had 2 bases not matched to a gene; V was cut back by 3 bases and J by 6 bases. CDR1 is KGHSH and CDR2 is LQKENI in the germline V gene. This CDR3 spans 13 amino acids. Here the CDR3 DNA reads TGTGCCAGCTCACCCGACAGGGTTCAGCCCCAGCATTTT. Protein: CASSPDRVQPQHF. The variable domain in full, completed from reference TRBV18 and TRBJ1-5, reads NAGVMQNPRHLVRRRGQEARLRCSPMKGHSHVYWYRQLPEEGLKFMVYLQKENIIDESGMPKERFSAEFPKEGPSILRIQQVVRGDSAAYFCASSPDRVQPQHFGDGTRLSIL.

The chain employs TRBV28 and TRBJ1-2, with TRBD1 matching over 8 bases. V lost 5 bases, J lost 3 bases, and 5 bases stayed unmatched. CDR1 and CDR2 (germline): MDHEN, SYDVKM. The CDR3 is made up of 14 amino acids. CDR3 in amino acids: CASSQGAKDYGYTF. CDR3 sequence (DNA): TGTGCCAGCAGTCAGGGGGCCAAGGACTATGGCTACACCTTC.

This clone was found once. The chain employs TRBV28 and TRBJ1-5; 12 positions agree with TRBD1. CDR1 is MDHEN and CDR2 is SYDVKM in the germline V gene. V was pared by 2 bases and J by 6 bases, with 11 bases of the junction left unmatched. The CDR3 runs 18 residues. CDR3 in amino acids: CASSLGGTGGWRGQPQHF. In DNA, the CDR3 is TGTGCCAGCAGTTTAGGGGGGACAGGGGGCTGGCGCGGTCAGCCCCAGCATTTT.

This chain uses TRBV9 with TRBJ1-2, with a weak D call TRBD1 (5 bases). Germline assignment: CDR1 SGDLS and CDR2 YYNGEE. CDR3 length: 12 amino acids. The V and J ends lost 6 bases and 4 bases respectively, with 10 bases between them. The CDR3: CASKGVVYGYTF. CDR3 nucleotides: TGTGCCAGCAAAGGGGTGGTCTATGGCTACACCTTC.

This CDR3 is CASSLEGGMYEQYF. CDR3 nucleotide sequence: TGTGCCAGCAGCCTAGAGGGAGGGATGTACGAGCAGTACTTC. The chain recombines TRBV14 with TRBJ2-7, with TRBD2 identical over 7 bases. CDR3 length: 14 amino acids. Germline CDR1 reads SGHDN; CDR2 reads FVKESK. The ends lost 4 bases at V and 4 bases at J; junction bases unmatched: 7.

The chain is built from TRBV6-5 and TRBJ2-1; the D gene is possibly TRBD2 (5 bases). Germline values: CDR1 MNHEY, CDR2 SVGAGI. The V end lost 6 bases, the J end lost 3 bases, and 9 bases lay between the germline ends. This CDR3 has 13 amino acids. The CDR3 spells CASSPGYYNEQFF. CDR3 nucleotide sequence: TGTGCCAGCAGCCCGGGATACTACAATGAGCAGTTCTTC.

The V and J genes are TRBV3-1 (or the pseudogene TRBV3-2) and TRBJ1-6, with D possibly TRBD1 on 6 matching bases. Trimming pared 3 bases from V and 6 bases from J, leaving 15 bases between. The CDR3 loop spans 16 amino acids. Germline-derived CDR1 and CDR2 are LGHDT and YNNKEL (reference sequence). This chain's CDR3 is CASSQRTALGNSPLHF. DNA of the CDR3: TGTGCCAGCAGCCAGAGGACAGCCTTGGGTAATTCACCCCTCCACTTT.

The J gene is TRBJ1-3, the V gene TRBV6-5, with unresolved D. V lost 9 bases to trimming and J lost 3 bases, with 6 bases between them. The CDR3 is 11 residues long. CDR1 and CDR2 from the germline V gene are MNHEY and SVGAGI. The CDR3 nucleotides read TGTGCCAGTTCTCGTGGAAACACCATATATTTT. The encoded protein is CASSRGNTIYF.

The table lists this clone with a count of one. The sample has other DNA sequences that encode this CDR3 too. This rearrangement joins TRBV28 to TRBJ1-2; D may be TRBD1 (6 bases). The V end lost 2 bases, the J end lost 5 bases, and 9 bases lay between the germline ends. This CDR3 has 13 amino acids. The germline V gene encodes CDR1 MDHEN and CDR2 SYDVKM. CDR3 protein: CASSLGGRYGYTF. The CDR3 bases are TGTGCCAGCAGTTTAGGGGGCAGGTATGGCTACACCTTC.

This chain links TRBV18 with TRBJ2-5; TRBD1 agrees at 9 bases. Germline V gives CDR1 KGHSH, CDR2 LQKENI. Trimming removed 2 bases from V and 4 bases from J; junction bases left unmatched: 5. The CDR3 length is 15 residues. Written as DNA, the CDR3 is TGTGCCAGCTCACCAACTCAGACAGGGGGAGAGACCCAGTACTTC. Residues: CASSPTQTGGETQYF. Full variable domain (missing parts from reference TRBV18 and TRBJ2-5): NAGVMQNPRHLVRRRGQEARLRCSPMKGHSHVYWYRQLPEEGLKFMVYLQKENIIDESGMPKERFSAEFPKEGPSILRIQQVVRGDSAAYFCASSPTQTGGETQYFGPGTRLLVL.

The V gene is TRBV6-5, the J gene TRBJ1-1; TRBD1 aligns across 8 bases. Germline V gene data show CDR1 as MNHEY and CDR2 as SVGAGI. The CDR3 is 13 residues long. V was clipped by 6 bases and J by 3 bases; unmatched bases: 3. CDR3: CASRNRGYTEAFF. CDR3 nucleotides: TGTGCCAGCAGAAACAGGGGGTACACTGAAGCTTTCTTT.

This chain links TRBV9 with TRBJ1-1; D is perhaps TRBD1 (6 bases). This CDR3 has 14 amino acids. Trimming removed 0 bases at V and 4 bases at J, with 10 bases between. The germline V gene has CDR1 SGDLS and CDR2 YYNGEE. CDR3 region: CASSVEGGPTEAFF. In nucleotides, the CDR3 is TGTGCCAGCAGCGTAGAGGGGGGGCCCACTGAAGCTTTCTTT.

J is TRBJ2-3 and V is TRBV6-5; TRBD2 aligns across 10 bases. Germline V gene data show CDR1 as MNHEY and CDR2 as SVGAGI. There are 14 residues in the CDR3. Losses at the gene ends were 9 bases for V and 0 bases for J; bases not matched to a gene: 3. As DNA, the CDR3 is TGTGCCAGTGGACTAGCGGTTAGCACAGATACGCAGTATTTT. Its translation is CASGLAVSTDTQYF.

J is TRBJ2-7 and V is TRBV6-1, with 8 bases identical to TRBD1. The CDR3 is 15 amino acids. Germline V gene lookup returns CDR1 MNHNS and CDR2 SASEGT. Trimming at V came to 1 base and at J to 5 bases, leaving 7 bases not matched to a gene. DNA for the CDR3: TGTGCCAGCAGTGAAGACCCAGGGGGCTTCGACGAGCAGTACTTC. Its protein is CASSEDPGGFDEQYF.

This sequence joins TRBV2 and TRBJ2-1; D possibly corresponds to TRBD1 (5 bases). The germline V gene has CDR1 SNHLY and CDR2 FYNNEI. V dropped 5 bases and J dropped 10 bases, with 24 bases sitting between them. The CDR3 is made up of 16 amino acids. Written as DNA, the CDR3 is TGTGCCAGCAGTACCCCCCCAAGGGGTTTTGGGCAAGAGCAGTTCTTC. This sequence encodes CASSTPPRGFGQEQFF.

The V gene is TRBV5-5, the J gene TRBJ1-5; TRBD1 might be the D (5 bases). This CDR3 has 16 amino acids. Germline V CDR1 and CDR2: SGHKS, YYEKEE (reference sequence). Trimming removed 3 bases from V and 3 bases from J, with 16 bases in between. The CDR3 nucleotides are TGTGCCAGCAGCTACTGGCTTGACAGTATCAATCAGCCCCAGCATTTT. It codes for CASSYWLDSINQPQHF.

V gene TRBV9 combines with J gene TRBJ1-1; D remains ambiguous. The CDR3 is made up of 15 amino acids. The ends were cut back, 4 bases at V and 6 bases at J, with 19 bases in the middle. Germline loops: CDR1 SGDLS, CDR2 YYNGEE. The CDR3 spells CASSPDFFIGAEAFF. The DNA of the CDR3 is TGTGCCAGCAGCCCCGACTTTTTTATCGGGGCTGAAGCTTTCTTT.

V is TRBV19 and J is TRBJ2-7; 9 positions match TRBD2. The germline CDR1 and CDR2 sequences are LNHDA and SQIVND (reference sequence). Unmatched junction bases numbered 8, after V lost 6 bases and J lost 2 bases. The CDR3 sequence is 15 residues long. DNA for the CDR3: TGTGCCAGTAGATTAGCGGGGGTGGCCCCCTACGAGCAGTACTTC. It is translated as CASRLAGVAPYEQYF.

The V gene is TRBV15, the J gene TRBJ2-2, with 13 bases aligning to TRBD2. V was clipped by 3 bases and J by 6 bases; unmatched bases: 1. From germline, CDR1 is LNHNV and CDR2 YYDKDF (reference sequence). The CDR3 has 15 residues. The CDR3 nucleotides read TGTGCCACCAGCAGGGGACTAGCGGGGCCCGGGGAGCTGTTTTTT. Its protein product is CATSRGLAGPGELFF.

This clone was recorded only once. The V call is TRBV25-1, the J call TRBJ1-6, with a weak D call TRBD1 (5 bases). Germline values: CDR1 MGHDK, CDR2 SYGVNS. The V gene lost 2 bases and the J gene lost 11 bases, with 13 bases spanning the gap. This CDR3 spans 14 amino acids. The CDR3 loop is CASSEPGLGPPLHF. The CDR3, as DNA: TGTGCCAGCAGTGAACCAGGGTTGGGTCCACCCCTCCACTTT.

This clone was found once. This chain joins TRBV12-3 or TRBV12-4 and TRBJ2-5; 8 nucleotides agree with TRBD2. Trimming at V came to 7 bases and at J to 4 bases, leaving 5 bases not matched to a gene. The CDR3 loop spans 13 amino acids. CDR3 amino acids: CASNERGIETQYF. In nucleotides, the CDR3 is TGTGCCAGCAACGAGCGGGGGATAGAGACCCAGTACTTC.

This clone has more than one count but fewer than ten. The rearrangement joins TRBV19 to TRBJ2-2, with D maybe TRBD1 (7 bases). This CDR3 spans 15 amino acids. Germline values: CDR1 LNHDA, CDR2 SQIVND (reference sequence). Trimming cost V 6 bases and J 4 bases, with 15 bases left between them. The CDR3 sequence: CASRRGTDPTGELFF. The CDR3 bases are TGTGCCAGTAGACGCGGGACAGACCCCACCGGGGAGCTGTTTTTT.

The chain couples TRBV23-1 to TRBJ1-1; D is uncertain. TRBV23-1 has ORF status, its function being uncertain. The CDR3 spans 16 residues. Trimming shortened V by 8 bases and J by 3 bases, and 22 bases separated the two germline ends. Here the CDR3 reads CASLPFRRVLDTEAFF. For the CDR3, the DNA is TGCGCCAGCCTGCCCTTTAGACGGGTACTGGACACTGAAGCTTTCTTT.

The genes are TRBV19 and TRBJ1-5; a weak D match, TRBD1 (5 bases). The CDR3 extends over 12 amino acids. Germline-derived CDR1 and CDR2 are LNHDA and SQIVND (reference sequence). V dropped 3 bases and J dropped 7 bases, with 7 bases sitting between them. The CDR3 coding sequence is TGTGCCAGTAGTATTGGGGGGCAGCCCCAGCATTTT. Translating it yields CASSIGGQPQHF.

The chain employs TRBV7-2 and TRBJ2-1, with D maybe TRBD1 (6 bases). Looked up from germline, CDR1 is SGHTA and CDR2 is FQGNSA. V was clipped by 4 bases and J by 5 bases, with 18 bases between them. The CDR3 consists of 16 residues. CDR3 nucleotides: TGTGCCAGCAGCTATAATCCCGGGACAAGGAACAATGAGCAGTTCTTC. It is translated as CASSYNPGTRNNEQFF.

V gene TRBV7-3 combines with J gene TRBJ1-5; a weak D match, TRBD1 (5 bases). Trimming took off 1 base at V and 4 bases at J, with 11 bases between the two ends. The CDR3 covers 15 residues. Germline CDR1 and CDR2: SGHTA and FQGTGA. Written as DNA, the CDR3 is TGTGCCAGCAGCTTAAAGGTGGCAGGGAATCAGCCCCAGCATTTT. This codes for CASSLKVAGNQPQHF. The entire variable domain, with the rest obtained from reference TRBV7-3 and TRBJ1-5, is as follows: GAGVSQTPSNKVTEKGKYVELRCDPISGHTALYWYRQSLGQGPEFLIYFQGTGAADDSGLPNDRFFAVRPEGSVSTLKIQRTERGDSAVYLCASSLKVAGNQPQHFGDGTRLSIL.

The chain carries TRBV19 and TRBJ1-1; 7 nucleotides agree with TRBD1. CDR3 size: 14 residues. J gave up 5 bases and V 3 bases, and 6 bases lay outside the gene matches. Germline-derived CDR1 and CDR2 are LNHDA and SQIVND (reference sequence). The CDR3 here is CASSIGRGRTEAFF. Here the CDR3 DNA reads TGTGCCAGTAGTATCGGAAGGGGGCGGACTGAAGCTTTCTTT.

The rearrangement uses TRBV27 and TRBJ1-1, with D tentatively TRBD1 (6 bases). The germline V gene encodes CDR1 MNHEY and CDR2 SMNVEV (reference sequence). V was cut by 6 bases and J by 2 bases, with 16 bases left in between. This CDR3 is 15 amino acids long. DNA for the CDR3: TGTGCCAGCAGCCTTATACAGGGCATAAACACTGAAGCTTTCTTT. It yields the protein CASSLIQGINTEAFF.